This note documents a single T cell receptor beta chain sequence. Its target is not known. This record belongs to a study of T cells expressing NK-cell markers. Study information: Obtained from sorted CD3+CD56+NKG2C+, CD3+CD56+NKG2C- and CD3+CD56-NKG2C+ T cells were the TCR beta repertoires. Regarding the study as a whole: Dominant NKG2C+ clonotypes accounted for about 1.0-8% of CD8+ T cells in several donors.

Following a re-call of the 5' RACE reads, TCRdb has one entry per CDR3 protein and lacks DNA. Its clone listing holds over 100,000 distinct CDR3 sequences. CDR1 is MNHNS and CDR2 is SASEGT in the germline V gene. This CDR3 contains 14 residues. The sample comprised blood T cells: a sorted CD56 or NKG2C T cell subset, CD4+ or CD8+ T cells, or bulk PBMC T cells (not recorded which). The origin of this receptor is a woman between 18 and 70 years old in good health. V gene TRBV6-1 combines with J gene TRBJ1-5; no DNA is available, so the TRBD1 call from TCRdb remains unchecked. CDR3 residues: CATSPEDNNQPQHF.